The source of this TCR beta chain is a study of T cell repertoires in cytomegalovirus infection. The V gene end was trimmed by 5 bases and the J gene end by 4 bases; junction bases not matched to a gene: 3. CDR3 length equals 15 residues. CDR1 and CDR2 from the germline V gene are SGHTA and FQGNSA. TCRdb re-analysed the reads in MiXCR, keeping a single row per CDR3 protein. The sample lists approximately 150,000 distinct CDR3 sequences, about 20% seen once, with around a quarter in the top ten. Worth noting for this clonotype: Its antigen is undetermined.

The starting material was CD8+ T cells from cultured PBMCs, obtained from culture after CMV antigen stimulation. The sequence derives from a human donor in good health (CMV status not recorded). Some clones in this sample may be carry-over from other donors' samples. The chain joins TRBV7-2 to TRBJ2-3, with 13 bases identical to TRBD2. The CDR3 is CASSRGLAGADTQYF. Written as DNA, the CDR3 is TGTGCCAGCAGCCGAGGACTAGCGGGAGCAGATACGCAGTATTTT.